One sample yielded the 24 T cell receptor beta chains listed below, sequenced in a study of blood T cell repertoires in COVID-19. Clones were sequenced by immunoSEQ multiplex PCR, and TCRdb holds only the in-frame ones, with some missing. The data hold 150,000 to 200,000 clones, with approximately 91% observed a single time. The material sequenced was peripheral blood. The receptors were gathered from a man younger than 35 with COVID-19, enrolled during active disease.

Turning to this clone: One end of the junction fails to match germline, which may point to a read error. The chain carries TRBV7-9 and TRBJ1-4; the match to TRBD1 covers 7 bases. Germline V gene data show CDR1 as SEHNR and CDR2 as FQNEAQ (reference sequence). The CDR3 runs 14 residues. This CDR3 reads CASSLNRGREKLLF. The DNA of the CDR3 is TGTGCCAGCAGCTTAAACAGGGGAAGAGAAAAACTGCTTTTT.

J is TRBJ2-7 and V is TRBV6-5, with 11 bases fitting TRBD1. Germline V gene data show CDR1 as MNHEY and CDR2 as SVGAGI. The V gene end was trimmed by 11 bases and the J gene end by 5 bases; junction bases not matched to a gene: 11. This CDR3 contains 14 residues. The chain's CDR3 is CAGRTGGAFNEQYF. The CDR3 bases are TGTGCCGGTCGGACAGGGGGCGCGTTTAACGAGCAGTACTTC.

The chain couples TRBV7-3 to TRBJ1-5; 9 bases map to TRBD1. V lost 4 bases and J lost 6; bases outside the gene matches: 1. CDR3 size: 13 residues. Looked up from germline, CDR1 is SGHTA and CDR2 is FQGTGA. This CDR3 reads CASSSTGGQPQHF. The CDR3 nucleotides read TGTGCCAGCAGCTCGACAGGGGGTCAGCCCCAGCATTTT.

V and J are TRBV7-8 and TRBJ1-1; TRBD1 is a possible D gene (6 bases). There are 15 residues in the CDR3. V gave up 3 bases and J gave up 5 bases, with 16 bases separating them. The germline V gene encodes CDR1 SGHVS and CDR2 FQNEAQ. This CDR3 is CASSFPGGLFTEAFF. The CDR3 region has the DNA TGTGCCAGCAGCTTCCCCGGGGGGCTGTTTACTGAAGCTTTCTTT. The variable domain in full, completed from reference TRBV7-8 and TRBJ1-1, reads GAGVSQSPRYKVAKRGQDVALRCDPISGHVSLFWYQQALGQGPEFLTYFQNEAQLDKSGLPSDRFFAERPEGSVSTLKIQRTQQEDSAVYLCASSFPGGLFTEAFFGQGTRLTVV.

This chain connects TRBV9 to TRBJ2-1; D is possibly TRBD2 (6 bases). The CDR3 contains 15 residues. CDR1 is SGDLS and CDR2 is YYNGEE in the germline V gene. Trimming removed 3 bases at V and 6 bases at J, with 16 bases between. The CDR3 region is CASSGVAVAGNEQFF. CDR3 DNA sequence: TGTGCCAGCAGCGGGGTAGCGGTCGCCGGCAATGAGCAGTTCTTC. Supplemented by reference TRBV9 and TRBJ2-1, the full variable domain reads DSGVTQTPKHLITATGQRVTLRCSPRSGDLSVYWYQQSLDQGLQFLIQYYNGEERAKGNILERFSAQQFPDLHSELNLSSLELGDSALYFCASSGVAVAGNEQFFGPGTRLTVL.

CDR3 bases: TGTGCCAGCAGCTTAGGGATAGCGGGAGCCAATGAGCAGTTCTTC. Its translation is CASSLGIAGANEQFF. J is TRBJ2-1 and V is TRBV11-3; TRBD2 matches 9 bases. This CDR3 has 15 amino acids. The junction had 4 bases not matched to a gene; V was cut back by 1 base and J by 6 bases. Germline V lookup: CDR1 SGHNT, CDR2 YENEEA. The full variable domain, in which reference TRBV11-3 and TRBJ2-1 provide the parts outside the CDR3, is EAGVVQSPRYKIIEKKQPVAFWCNPISGHNTLYWYLQNLGQGPELLIRYENEEAVDDSQLPKDRFSAERLKGVDSTLKIQPAELGDSAVYLCASSLGIAGANEQFFGPGTRLTVL.

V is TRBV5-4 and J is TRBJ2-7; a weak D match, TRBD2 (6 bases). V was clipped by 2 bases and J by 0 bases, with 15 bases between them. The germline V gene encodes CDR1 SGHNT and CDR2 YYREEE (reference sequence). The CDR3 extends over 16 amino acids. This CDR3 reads CASSFFPGESSYEQYF. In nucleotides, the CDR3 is TGTGCCAGCAGCTTCTTTCCGGGGGAGAGCTCCTACGAGCAGTACTTC.

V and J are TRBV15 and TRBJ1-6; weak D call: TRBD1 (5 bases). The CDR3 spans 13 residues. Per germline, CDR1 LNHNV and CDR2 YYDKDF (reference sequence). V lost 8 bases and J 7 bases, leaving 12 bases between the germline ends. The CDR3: CATGRGRNSPLHF. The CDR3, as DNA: TGTGCCACCGGAAGGGGTCGCAATTCACCCCTCCACTTT.

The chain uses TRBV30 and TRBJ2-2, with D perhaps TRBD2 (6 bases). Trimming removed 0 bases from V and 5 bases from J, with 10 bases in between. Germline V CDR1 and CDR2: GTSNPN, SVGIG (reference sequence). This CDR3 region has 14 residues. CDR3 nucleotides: TGTGCCTGGAGTGTATTGCGGGGTACCGGGGAGCTGTTTTTT. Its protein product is CAWSVLRGTGELFF.

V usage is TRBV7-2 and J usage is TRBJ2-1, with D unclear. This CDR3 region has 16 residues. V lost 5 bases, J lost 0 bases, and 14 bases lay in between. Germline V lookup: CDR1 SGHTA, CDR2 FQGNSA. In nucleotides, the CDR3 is TGTGCCAGCAGCCCGAACCTAGTGTACTCCTACAATGAGCAGTTCTTC. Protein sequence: CASSPNLVYSYNEQFF.

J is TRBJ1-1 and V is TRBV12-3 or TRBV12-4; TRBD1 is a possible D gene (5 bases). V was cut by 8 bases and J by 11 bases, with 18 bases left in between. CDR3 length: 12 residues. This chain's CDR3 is CASSGAGRSAFF. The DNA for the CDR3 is TGTGCCAGCTCTGGGGCAGGGAGGTCTGCTTTCTTT.

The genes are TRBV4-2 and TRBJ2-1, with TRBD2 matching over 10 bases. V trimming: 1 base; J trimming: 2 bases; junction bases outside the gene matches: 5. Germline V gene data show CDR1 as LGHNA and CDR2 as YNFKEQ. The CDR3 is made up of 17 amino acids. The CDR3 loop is CASSQGLAGHAYNEQFF. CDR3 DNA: TGTGCCAGCAGCCAAGGACTAGCGGGCCACGCCTACAATGAGCAGTTCTTC.

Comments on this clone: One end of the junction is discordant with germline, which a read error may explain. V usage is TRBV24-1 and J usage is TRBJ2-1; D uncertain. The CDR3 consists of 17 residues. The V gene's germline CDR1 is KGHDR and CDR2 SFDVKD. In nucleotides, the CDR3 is TGTGCCACCAGTGGTTTGACCCCCAACGCGGATTACAATGAGCAGTTCTTC. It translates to CATSGLTPNADYNEQFF.

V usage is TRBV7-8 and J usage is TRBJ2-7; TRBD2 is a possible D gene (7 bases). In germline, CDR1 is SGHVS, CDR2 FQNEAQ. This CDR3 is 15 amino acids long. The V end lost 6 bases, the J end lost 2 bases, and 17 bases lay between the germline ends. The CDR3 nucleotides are TGTGCCAGCAGGGAAAGACTAGCAGGGGCCTACGAGCAGTACTTC. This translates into CASRERLAGAYEQYF.

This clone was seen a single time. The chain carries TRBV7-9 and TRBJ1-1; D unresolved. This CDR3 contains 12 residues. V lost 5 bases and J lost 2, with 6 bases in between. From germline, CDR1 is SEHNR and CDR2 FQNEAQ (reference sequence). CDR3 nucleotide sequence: TGTGCCAGCAGCCGGGGAAACACTGAAGCTTTCTTT. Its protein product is CASSRGNTEAFF.

The CDR3 reads CAIRDRGNNEQFF. DNA of the CDR3: TGTGCCATTCGGGACAGGGGAAACAATGAGCAGTTCTTC. V usage is TRBV24-1 and J usage is TRBJ2-1; 10 bases map to TRBD1. With 11 bases clipped from V and 5 bases from J, the junction kept 5 bases outside the gene matches. The V gene's germline CDR1 is KGHDR and CDR2 SFDVKD. This CDR3 is built from 13 residues.

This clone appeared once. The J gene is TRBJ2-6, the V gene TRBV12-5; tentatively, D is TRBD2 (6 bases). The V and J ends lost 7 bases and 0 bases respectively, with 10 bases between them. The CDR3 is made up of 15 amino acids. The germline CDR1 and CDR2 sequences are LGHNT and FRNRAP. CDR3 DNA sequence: TGTGCTAGTGCCCCGGGGGTCTCTGGGGCCAACGTCCTGACTTTC. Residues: CASAPGVSGANVLTF.

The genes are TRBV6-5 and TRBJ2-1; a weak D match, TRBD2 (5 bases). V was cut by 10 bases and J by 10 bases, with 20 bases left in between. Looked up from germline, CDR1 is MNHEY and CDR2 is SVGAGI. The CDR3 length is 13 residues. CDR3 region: CAISGLDFREQFF. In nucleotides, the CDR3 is TGTGCCATCTCAGGACTGGATTTCCGGGAGCAGTTCTTC.

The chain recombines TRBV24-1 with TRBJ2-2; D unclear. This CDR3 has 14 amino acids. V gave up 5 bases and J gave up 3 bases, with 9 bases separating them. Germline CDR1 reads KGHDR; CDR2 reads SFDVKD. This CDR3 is CATSVRAHTGELFF. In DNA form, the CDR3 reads TGTGCCACCAGTGTAAGAGCGCACACCGGGGAGCTGTTTTTT.

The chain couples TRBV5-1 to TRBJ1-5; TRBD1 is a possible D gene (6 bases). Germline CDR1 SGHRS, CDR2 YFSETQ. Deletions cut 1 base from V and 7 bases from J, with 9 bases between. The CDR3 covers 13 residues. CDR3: CASSLSGGQPQHF. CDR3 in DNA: TGCGCCAGCAGCTTGTCGGGGGGCCAGCCCCAGCATTTT.

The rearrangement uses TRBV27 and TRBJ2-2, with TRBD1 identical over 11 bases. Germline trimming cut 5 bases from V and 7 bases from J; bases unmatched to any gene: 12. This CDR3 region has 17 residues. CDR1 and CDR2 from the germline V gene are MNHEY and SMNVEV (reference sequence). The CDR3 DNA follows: TGTGCCAGCAGTCCCCGGACAGGGGGCTTCGATGGCGGGGAGCTGTTTTTT. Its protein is CASSPRTGGFDGGELFF.

The CDR3 region is CASSFGTSGSTDTQYF. CDR3 nucleotides: TGTGCCAGCAGCTTCGGGACTAGCGGGAGCACAGATACGCAGTATTTT. The chain combines TRBV7-2 with TRBJ2-3, with TRBD2 identical over 12 bases. Germline V gene data show CDR1 as SGHTA and CDR2 as FQGNSA. Unmatched junction bases numbered 1, after V lost 3 bases and J lost 0 bases. The CDR3 consists of 16 residues.

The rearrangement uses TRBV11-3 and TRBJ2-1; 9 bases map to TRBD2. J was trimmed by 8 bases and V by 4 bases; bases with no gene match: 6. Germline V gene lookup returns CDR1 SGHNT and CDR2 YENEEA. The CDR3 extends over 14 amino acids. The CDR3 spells CASSSRSGSDEQFF. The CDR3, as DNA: TGTGCCAGCAGCTCCCGTAGCGGGAGCGATGAGCAGTTCTTC.

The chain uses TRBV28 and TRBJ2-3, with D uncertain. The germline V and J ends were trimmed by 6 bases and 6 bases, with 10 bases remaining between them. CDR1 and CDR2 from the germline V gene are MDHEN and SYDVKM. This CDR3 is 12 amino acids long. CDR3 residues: CASSKLGDTQYF. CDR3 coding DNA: TGTGCCAGCAGCAAGCTCGGGGATACGCAGTATTTT.